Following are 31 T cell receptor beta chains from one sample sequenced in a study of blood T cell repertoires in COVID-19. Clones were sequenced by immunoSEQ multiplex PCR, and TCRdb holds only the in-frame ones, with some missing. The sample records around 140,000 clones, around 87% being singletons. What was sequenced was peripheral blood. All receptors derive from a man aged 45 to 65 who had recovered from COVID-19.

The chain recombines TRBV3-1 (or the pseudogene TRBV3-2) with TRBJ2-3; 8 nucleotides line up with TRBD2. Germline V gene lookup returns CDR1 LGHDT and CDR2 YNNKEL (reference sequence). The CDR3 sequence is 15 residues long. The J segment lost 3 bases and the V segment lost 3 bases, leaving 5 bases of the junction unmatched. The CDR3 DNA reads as TGTGCCAGCAGCCAGTCTACTAGCGGAACAGATACGCAGTATTTT. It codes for CASSQSTSGTDTQYF.

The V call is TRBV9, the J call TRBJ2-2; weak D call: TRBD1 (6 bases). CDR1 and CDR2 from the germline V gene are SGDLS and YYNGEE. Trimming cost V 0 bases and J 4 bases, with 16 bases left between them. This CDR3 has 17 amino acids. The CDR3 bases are TGTGCCAGCAGCGTAGAACAGGGCTTTGAAGGCACCGGGGAGCTGTTTTTT. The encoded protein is CASSVEQGFEGTGELFF.

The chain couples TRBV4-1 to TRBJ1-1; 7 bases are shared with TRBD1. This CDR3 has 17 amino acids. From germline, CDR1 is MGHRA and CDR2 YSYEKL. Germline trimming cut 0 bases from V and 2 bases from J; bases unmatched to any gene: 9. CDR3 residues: CASSQDRDSSFNTEAFF. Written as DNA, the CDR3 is TGCGCCAGCAGCCAAGACAGGGACAGTTCTTTTAACACTGAAGCTTTCTTT.

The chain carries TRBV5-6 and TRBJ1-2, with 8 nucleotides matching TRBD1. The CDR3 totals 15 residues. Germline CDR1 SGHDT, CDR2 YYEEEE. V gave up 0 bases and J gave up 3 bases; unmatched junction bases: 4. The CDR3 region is CASSLGQGAYYGYTF. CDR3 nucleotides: TGTGCCAGCAGCTTGGGCCAGGGGGCGTACTATGGCTACACCTTC.

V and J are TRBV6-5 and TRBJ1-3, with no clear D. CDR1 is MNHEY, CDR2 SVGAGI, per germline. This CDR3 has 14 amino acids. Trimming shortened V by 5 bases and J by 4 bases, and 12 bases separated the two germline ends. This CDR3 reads CASSNLPGGNTIYF. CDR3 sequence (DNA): TGTGCCAGCAGTAACTTACCGGGGGGAAACACCATATATTTT.

CDR3 DNA sequence: TGTGCCAGCAGTCTAGGGGGCCCTCCCGTCGATACGCAGTATTTT. It encodes CASSLGGPPVDTQYF. The rearrangement uses TRBV6-6 and TRBJ2-3; 7 nucleotides agree with TRBD1. The J segment lost 6 bases and the V segment lost 5 bases, leaving 11 bases of the junction unmatched. Germline V gene sequence: CDR1 MNHNY, CDR2 SVGAGI (reference sequence). The CDR3 length is 15 residues.

The CDR3 nucleotides are TGCGCCAGCAGCCCTTCGTGGACTGCAACTAATGAAAAACTGTTTTTT. This encodes CASSPSWTATNEKLFF. The V call is TRBV4-3, the J call TRBJ1-4; D not resolved. The length of the CDR3 is 16 residues. Per germline, CDR1 LGHNA and CDR2 YSLEER. V was shortened by 4 bases and J by 0 bases, with 12 bases between the two germline ends.

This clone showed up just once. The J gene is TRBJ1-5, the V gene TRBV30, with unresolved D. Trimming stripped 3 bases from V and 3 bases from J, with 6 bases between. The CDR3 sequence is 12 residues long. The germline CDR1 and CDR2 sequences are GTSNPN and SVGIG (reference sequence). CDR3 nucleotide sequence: TGTGCCTGGAGCAACAACAATCAGCCCCAGCATTTT. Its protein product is CAWSNNNQPQHF.

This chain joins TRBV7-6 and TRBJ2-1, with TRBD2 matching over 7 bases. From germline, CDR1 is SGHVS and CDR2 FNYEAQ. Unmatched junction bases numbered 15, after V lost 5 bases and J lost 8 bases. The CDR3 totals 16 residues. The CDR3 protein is CASSRTRLASGDEQFF. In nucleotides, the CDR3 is TGTGCCAGCAGCCGAACCCGACTAGCAAGCGGGGATGAGCAGTTCTTC.

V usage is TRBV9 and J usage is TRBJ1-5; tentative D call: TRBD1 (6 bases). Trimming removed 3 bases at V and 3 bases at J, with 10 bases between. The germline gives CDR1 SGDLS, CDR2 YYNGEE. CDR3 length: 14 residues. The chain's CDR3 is CASSEWDNNQPQHF. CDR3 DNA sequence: TGTGCCAGCAGCGAATGGGACAACAATCAGCCCCAGCATTTT.

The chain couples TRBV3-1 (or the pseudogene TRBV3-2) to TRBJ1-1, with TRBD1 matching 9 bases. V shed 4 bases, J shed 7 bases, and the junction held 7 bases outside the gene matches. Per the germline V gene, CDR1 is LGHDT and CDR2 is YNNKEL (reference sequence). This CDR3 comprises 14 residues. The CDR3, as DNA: TGTGCCAGCAGCCGGACACAGGGGGCTATTGAAGCTTTCTTT. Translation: CASSRTQGAIEAFF.

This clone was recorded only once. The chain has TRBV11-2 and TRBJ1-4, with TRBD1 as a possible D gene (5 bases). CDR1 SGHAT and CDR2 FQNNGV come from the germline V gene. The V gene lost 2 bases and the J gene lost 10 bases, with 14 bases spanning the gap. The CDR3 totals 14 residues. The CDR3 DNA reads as TGTGCCAGCAGCTTATCTATAGCGGGGCCAAAACTGTTTTTT. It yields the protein CASSLSIAGPKLFF.

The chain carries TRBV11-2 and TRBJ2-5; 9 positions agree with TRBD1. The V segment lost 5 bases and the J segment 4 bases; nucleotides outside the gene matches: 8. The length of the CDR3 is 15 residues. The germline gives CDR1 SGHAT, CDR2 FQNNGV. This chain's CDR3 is CASSLDRGERETQYF. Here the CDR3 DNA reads TGTGCCAGCAGCCTGGACAGGGGCGAGCGAGAGACCCAGTACTTC.

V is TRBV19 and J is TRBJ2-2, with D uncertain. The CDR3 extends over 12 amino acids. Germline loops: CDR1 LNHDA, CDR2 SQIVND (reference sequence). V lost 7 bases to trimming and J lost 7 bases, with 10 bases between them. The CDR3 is CASTRFGGELFF. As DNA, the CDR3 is TGTGCCAGTACCCGGTTTGGCGGGGAGCTGTTTTTT.

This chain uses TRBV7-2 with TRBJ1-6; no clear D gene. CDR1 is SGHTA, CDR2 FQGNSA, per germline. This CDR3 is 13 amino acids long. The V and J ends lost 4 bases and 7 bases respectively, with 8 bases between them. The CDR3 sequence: CASSSLVNSPLHF. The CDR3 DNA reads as TGTGCCAGCAGCTCCCTAGTAAATTCACCCCTCCACTTT. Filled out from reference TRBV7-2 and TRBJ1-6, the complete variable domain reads GAGVSQSPSNKVTEKGKDVELRCDPISGHTALYWYRQSLGQGLEFLIYFQGNSAPDKSGLPSDRFSAERTGGSVSTLTIQRTQQEDSAVYLCASSSLVNSPLHFGNGTRLTVT.

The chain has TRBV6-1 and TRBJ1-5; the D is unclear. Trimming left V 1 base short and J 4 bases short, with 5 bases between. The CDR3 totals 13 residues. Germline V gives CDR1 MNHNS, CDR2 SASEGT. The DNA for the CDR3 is TGTGCCAGCAGTGAAGATAGAAATCAGCCCCAGCATTTT. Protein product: CASSEDRNQPQHF.

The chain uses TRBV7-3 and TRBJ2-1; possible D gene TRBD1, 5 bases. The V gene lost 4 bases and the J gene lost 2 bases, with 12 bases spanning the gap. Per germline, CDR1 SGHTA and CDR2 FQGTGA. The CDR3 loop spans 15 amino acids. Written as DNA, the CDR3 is TGTGCCAGCAGCTCGACAGATAATACCTACAATGAGCAGTTCTTC. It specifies CASSSTDNTYNEQFF.

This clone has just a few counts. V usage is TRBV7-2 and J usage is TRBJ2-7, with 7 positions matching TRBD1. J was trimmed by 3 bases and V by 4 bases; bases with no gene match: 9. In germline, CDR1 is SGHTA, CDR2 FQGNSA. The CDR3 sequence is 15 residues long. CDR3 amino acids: CASSSEDREGYEQYF. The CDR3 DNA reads TGTGCCAGCAGCTCGGAAGACAGGGAAGGCTACGAGCAGTACTTC.

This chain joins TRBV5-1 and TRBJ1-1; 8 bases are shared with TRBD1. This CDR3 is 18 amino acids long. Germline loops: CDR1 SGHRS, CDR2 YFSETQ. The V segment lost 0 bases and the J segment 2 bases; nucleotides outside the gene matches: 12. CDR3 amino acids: CASSLDLPGGLDNTEAFF. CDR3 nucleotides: TGCGCCAGCAGCTTGGATCTGCCAGGGGGCCTCGATAACACTGAAGCTTTCTTT.

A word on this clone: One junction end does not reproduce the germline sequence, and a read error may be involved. DNA for the CDR3: TGTGCCAGCAGACTAGCAGGGGGAAAAACCATATATTTT. Amino acids: CASRLAGGKTIYF. The chain joins TRBV7-2 to TRBJ1-3; the match to TRBD1 covers 7 bases. Germline assignment: CDR1 SGHTA and CDR2 FQGNSA. The CDR3 loop spans 13 amino acids.

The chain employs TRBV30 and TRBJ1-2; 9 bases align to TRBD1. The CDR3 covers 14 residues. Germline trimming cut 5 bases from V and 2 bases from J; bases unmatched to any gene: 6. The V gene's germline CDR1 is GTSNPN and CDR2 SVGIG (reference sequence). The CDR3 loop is CAWSGQGFNYGYTF. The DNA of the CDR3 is TGTGCCTGGTCGGGACAGGGATTCAACTATGGCTACACCTTC. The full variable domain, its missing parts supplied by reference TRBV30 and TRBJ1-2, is SQTIHQWPATLVQPVGSPLSLECTVEGTSNPNLYWYRQAAGRGLQLLFYSVGIGQISSEVPQNLSASRPQDRQFILSSKKLLLSDSGFYLCAWSGQGFNYGYTFGSGTRLTVV.

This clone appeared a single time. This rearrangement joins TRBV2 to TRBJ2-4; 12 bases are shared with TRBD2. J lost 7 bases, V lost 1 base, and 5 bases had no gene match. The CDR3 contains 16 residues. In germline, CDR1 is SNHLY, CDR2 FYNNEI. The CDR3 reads CASSEGGLAGGNIQYF. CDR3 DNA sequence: TGTGCCAGCAGTGAAGGGGGACTAGCGGGTGGGAACATTCAGTACTTC.

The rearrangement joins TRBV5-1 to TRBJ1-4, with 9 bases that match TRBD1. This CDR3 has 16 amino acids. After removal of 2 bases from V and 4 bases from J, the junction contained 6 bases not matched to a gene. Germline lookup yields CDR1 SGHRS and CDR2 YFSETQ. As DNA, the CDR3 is TGCGCCAGCAGCTTCGACAGGGGGGTTAATAATGAAAAACTGTTTTTT. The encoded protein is CASSFDRGVNNEKLFF.

CDR3 residues: CASTREGTDYGYTF. CDR3 sequence (DNA): TGCGCCAGCACAAGGGAGGGCACGGACTATGGCTACACCTTC. The chain joins TRBV5-1 to TRBJ1-2; D is ambiguous. V was clipped by 6 bases and J by 3 bases, with 15 bases between them. This CDR3 has 14 residues. CDR1 is SGHRS, CDR2 YFSETQ, per germline. The full variable domain, with the rest looked up from reference TRBV5-1 and TRBJ1-2, is KAGVTQTPRYLIKTRGQQVTLSCSPISGHRSVSWYQQTPGQGLQFLFEYFSETQRNKGNFPGRFSGRQFSNSRSEMNVSTLELGDSALYLCASTREGTDYGYTFGSGTRLTVV.

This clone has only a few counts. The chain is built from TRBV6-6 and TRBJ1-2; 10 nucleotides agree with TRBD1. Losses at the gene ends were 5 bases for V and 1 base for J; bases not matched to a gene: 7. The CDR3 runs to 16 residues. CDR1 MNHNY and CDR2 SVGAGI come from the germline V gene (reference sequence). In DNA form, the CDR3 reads TGTGCCAGCAGTGGCGGGACAGGGGTCCTTAACTATGGCTACACCTTC. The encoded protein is CASSGGTGVLNYGYTF.

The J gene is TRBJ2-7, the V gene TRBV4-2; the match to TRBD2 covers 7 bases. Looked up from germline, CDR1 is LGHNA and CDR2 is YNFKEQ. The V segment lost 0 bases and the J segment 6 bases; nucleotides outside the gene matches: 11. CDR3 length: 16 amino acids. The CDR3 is CASSQDPGLDGVEQYF. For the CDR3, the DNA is TGTGCCAGCAGCCAAGATCCAGGACTAGATGGTGTCGAGCAGTACTTC.

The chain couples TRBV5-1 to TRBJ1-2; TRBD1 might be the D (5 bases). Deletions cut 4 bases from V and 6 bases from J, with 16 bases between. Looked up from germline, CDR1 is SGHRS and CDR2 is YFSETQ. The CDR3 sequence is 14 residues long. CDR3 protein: CASSPTQTDNGYTF. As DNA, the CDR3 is TGCGCCAGCAGCCCGACACAGACAGATAATGGCTACACCTTC.

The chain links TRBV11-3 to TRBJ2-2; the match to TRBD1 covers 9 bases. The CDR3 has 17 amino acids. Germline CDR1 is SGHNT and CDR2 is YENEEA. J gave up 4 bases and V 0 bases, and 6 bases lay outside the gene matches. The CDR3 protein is CASSLESGQGFTGELFF. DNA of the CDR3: TGTGCCAGCAGCTTAGAAAGCGGACAGGGGTTCACCGGGGAGCTGTTTTTT.

The CDR3 region is CASSQRTGFIDEQYF. The CDR3 DNA reads as TGTGCCAGCAGCCAACGGACAGGCTTTATCGACGAGCAGTACTTC. The V gene is TRBV14, the J gene TRBJ2-7, with 7 bases matching TRBD1. The CDR3 is made up of 15 amino acids. J gave up 5 bases and V 2 bases, and 9 bases lay outside the gene matches. The V gene's germline CDR1 is SGHDN and CDR2 FVKESK. The whole variable domain, remainder taken from reference TRBV14 and TRBJ2-7, is EAGVTQFPSHSVIEKGQTVTLRCDPISGHDNLYWYRRVMGKEIKFLLHFVKESKQDESGMPNNRFLAERTGGTYSTLKVQPAELEDSGVYFCASSQRTGFIDEQYFGPGTRLTVT.

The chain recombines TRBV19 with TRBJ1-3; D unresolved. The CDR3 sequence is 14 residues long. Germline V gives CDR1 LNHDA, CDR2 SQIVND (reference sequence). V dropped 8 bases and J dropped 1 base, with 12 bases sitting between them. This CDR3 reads CASRRETSGNTIYF. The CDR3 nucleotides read TGTGCCAGTCGCCGAGAGACTTCTGGAAACACCATATATTTT.

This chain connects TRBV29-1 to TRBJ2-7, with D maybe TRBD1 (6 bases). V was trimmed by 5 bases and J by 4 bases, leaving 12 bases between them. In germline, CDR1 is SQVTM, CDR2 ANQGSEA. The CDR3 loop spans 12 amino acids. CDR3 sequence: CSVLGQQYEQYF. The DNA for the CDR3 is TGCAGCGTTCTAGGACAGCAATACGAGCAGTACTTC.